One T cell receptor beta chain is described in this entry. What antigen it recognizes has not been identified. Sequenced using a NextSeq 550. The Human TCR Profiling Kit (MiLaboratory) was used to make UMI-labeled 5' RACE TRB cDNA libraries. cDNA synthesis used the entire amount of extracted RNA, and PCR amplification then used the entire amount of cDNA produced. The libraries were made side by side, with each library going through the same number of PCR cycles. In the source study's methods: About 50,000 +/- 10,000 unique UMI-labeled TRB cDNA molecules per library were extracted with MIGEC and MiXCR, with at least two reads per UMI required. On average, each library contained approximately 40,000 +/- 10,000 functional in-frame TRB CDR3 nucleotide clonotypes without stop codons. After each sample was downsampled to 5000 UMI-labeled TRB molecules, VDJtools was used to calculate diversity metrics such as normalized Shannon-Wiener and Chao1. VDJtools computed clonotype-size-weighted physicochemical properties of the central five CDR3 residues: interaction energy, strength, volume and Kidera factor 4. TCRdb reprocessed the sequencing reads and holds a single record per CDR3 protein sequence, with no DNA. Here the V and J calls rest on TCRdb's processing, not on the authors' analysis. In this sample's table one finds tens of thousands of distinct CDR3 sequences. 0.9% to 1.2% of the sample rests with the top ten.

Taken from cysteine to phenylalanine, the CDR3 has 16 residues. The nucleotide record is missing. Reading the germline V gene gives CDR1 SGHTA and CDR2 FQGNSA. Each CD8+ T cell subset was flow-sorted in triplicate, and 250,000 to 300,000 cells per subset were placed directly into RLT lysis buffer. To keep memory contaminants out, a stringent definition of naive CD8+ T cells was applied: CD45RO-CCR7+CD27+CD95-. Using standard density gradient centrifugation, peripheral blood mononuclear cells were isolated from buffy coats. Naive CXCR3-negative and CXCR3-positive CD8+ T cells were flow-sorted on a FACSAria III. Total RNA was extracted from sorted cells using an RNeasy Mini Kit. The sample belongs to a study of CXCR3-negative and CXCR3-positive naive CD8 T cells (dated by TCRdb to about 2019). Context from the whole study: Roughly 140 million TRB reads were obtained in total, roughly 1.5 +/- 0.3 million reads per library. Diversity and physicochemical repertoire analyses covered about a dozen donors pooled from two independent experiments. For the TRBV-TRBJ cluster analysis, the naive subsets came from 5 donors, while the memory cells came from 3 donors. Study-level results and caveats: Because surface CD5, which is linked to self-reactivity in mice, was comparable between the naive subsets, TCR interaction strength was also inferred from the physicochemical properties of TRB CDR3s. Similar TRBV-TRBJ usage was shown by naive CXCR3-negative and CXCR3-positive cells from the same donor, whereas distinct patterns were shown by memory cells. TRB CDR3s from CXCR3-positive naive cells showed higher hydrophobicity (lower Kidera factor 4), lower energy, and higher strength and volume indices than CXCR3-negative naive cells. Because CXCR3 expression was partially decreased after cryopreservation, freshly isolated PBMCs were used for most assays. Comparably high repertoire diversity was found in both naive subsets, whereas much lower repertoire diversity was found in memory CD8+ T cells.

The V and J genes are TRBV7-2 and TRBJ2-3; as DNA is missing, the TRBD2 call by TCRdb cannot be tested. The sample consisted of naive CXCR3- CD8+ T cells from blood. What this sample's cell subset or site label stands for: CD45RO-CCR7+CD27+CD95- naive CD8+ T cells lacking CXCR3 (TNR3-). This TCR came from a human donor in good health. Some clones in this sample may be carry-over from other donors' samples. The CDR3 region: CASTSLRDRSTDTQYF.